This T cell receptor (beta chain) was found in a study of a mutant IDH1 vaccine in newly diagnosed glioma. In the study overall: Commencement of vaccination occurred 4-6 weeks following radiotherapy alone, or concurrently with temozolomide cycles. Prior therapy was radiotherapy, temozolomide, or both; most received both.

A note on this clone: Its specificity is not known.

TCRdb's copy holds only in-frame clones and misses some; the assay was immunoSEQ multiplex PCR. The data contain roughly 43,000 clones, 82% of them seen just once; the ten biggest clones take up 15% to 20%. Time point indicated: week 47, end of study. Topical imiquimod accompanied each vaccine dose, which consisted of 300 ug of mutant IDH1 20-mer peptide. Patients carried new grade 3 or 4 IDH1-mutant astrocytomas lacking nuclear ATRX. The length of the CDR3 is 15 residues. The germline CDR1 and CDR2 sequences are LGHNA and YSLEER. V gave up 1 base and J gave up 0 bases; unmatched junction bases: 3. The origin of this receptor is a man younger than 35 with glioma. Some clones in this sample may be carry-over from other donors' samples. This chain connects TRBV4-3 to TRBJ2-7, with 7 bases identical to TRBD2. The sequencing used PBMCs, collected from a glioma patient whose treatment included an IDH1 peptide vaccine. The CDR3 loop is CASSQGGSSSYEQYF. The CDR3 DNA follows: TGCGCCAGCAGCCAAGGCGGGAGTAGCTCCTACGAGCAGTACTTC.